Shown below are 12 T cell receptor beta chains from a single sample sequenced in a study of CD8+ T cells in alopecia areata. Stated time point: mouse skin 3 weeks after grafting. Reverse transcription of extracted RNA yielded cDNA, which provided the sequencing template. Data came from immunoSEQ multiplex PCR; TCRdb stores just in-frame clones and leaves some out. The sample has thousands of clones, none seen only once. This specimen consisted of skin, obtained at week 3. Receptors originate from a C3H/HeJ mouse with alopecia areata. The mouse strain carries the MHC haplotype H2-k.

This clone is medium-sized by share. Each gene name is a mouse one. Different DNA sequences within this sample yield the same CDR3. Incomplete CDR3 DNA: TGTGCCAGCAGCCCCGACAGAGCAAACTCC. Translated, it gives CASSPDRANS. The whole CDR3 protein is CASSPDRANSDYTF. The chain carries TRBV19 and TRBJ1-2; perhaps TRBD1 as D (5 bases). The read ends 4 residues before the CDR3 terminus; that terminus is restored from the germline J gene. From germline, CDR1 is FNHDT and CDR2 SITEND (reference sequence). The CDR3 runs 14 residues. The V end lost 5 bases, the J end lost 0 bases, and 11 bases lay between the germline ends.

This clone is termed large. The gene names given are mouse names. With the read ending 4 residues before the CDR3 end, the germline J gene is used to fill in that end. This rearrangement joins TRBV17 to TRBJ2-4; tentative D call: TRBD1 (7 bases). This CDR3 contains 17 residues. From germline, CDR1 is MNHDT and CDR2 YYDKIL. V lost 0 bases and J lost 2, with 15 bases in between. CDR3 region: CASSRDEGARYQNTLYF. The CDR3 bases that were read are TGTGCTAGCAGTAGAGATGAGGGGGCGCGATATCAAAAC.

Remarks on this clone: Mouse names are used for the genes. The CDR3 goes on 4 residues after the read ends, and that part is filled in from the germline J gene. V and J are TRBV13-1 and TRBJ2-2; 10 bases match TRBD2. This CDR3 spans 16 amino acids. The V gene end was trimmed by 3 bases and the J gene end by 0 bases; junction bases not matched to a gene: 2. Looked up from germline, CDR1 is NSHNY and CDR2 is SYGAGN. The part of the CDR3 DNA that was read is TGTGCCAGCAGTGGACTGGGGGGTTCAAACACCGGG. Translating it yields CASSGLGGSNTG. The full CDR3 protein is CASSGLGGSNTGQLYF.

This clone is labeled as large. Gene and germline names: mouse. The read ends 4 residues early relative to the CDR3; the germline J gene fills the gap. This chain connects TRBV1 to TRBJ1-2; 9 positions agree with TRBD1. The CDR3 extends over 13 amino acids. Germline V gene data show CDR1 as NSQYPW and CDR2 as LRSPGD (reference sequence). Losses at the gene ends were 4 bases for V and 4 bases for J; bases not matched to a gene: 1. The sequenced part of the CDR3 DNA is TGCACCTGCAGTGGGGACAGGGCCTCC. This sequence encodes CTCSGDRAS. The complete CDR3 protein is CTCSGDRASDYTF.

In this sample, this clone is medium-sized (0.01 to 0.1%). The gene names given are mouse names. CDR3 in amino acids: CASGGHWSSAETLYF. The part of the CDR3 DNA that was read is TGTGCCAGCGGTGGCCACTGGAGTAGTGCAGAA. The V gene is TRBV13-2, the J gene TRBJ2-3; tentatively, D is TRBD2 (5 bases). The sequenced fragment ends 4 residues before the CDR3 boundary, so the rest is inferred from the germline J gene. The length of the CDR3 is 15 residues. V was pared by 3 bases and J by 0 bases, with 11 bases between. Per the germline V gene, CDR1 is NNHNN and CDR2 is SYGAGS (reference sequence).

As to this clone: The genes are named according to mouse. This CDR3 is CASSIGQGPGQLYF. Partial CDR3 DNA: TGTGCCAGCAGTATTGGACAGGGACCCGGG. The chain joins TRBV19 to TRBJ2-2; 8 nucleotides align to TRBD1. The CDR3 extends 4 residues past the end of the read, so its final part is completed from the germline J gene. Trimming took 2 bases from V and 6 from J; bases not matched to a gene: 3. This CDR3 is 14 amino acids long. Germline CDR1 and CDR2: FNHDT and SITEND (reference sequence). The whole variable domain, filled in from reference TRBV19 and TRBJ2-2, reads GGIITQTPKFLIGQEGQKLTLKCQQNFNHDTMYWYRQDSGKGLRLIYYSITENDLQKGDLSEGYDASREKKSSFSLTVTSAQKNEMAVFLCASSIGQGPGQLYFGEGSKLTVL.

This clone is labeled as large. The genes and germline here are from mouse. The read is 3 residues too short to cover the CDR3 end, so that end is filled in from the germline J gene. V gene TRBV3 combines with J gene TRBJ1-6, with 7 nucleotides matching TRBD1. TRBJ1-6 is placed among ORFs of uncertain function. Germline V gene lookup returns CDR1 SNHLY and CDR2 FYNGKV (reference sequence). The CDR3 has 15 residues. V trimming: 5 bases; J trimming: 10 bases; junction bases outside the gene matches: 11. The CDR3 reads CASSVDRETWSPLYF. CDR3 bases read: TGTGCCAGCAGCGTCGACAGGGAAACTTGGTCGCCC.

This clone is medium-sized (0.01 to 0.1%) within its sample. Germline and genes: mouse. The read ends 4 residues early relative to the CDR3; the germline J gene fills the gap. V is TRBV19 and J is TRBJ2-5, with D perhaps matching TRBD1 (5 bases). This CDR3 comprises 13 residues. Germline-derived CDR1 and CDR2 are FNHDT and SITEND (reference sequence). CDR3 DNA, as far as it was read: TGTGCCAGCAGTGATCCAGGGAAAGAC. Translation: CASSDPGKD. The full-length CDR3 reads as CASSDPGKDTQYF.

A word on this clone: Each gene name is a mouse one. The read ends 4 residues before the CDR3 terminus; that terminus is restored from the germline J gene. This chain joins TRBV5 and TRBJ1-1; 9 positions match TRBD1. This CDR3 is built from 16 residues. Germline loops: CDR1 LGHNA, CDR2 YNLKQL (reference sequence). Trimming removed 0 bases from V and 1 base from J; junction bases left unmatched: 3. The DNA read from the CDR3 is TGTGCCAGCAGCCAAGATGCGGGACAGGGGAACACA. Translation: CASSQDAGQGNT. The whole CDR3 protein reads CASSQDAGQGNTEVFF.

This clone was detected a few times. The gene symbols are mouse symbols. The read gets to within 4 residues of the CDR3 end, and the germline J gene fills in the rest. The V and J genes are TRBV5 and TRBJ2-1; D gene uncertain. V gave up 2 bases and J gave up 5 bases, with 7 bases separating them. From germline, CDR1 is LGHNA and CDR2 YNLKQL (reference sequence). The CDR3 is made up of 13 amino acids. The sequenced part of the CDR3 DNA is TGTGCCAGCAGCCAACAGACGAATGCT. It is translated as CASSQQTNA. From start to end, the CDR3 is CASSQQTNAEQFF.

This clone is labeled as medium-sized (0.01 to 0.1%). Gene names are the mouse ones. The read terminates 4 residues before the CDR3 end, so the remaining end is supplied by the germline J gene. Within the sample, other DNA sequences also encode this same CDR3. The chain uses TRBV19 and TRBJ1-1; TRBD1 is a possible D gene (6 bases). The CDR3 has 14 residues. Germline assignment: CDR1 FNHDT and CDR2 SITEND (reference sequence). Deletions cut 5 bases from V and 0 bases from J, with 11 bases between. The CDR3 here is CASSRDTANTEVFF. CDR3 bases read: TGTGCCAGCAGCCGGGACACTGCAAACACA. The entire variable domain, with the rest obtained from reference TRBV19 and TRBJ1-1, is as follows: GGIITQTPKFLIGQEGQKLTLKCQQNFNHDTMYWYRQDSGKGLRLIYYSITENDLQKGDLSEGYDASREKKSSFSLTVTSAQKNEMAVFLCASSRDTANTEVFFGKGTRLTVV.

This clone is deemed medium-sized. Mouse germline and gene names are used. The read comes to an end 4 residues before the CDR3 does, leaving the germline J gene to fill in the end. The chain couples TRBV13-3 to TRBJ2-3; TRBD1 agrees at 10 bases. The CDR3 is made up of 15 amino acids. The junction had 3 bases not matched to a gene; V was cut back by 4 bases and J by 1 base. Germline V gene data show CDR1 as NNHDY and CDR2 as SYVADS. CDR3 sequence: CASSQDRGGAETLYF. Partial CDR3 DNA: TGTGCCAGCAGTCAGGACAGGGGGGGTGCAGAA.